The subject of this entry is one T cell receptor (beta chain). Its antigen remains unidentified. V lost 0 bases and J lost 2, with 27 bases in between. This CDR3 contains 21 residues. Germline CDR1 reads MGHRA; CDR2 reads YSYEKL. The data were obtained in a study of T-cell reconstitution after alpha-beta-depleted transplantation in children. Study conclusions and caveats: Reportedly, roughly two months post-transplant, alpha-beta T cells arose from several hundred expanded graft clones. When one year had passed after transplant, most T-cell counts and diversity came from newly produced T cells. Certain patients had high TCRbeta diversity at day 60, and it came from recipient T cells and thymic progenitors that survived.

Unique molecular identifiers were incorporated during preparation of the TCRbeta library. One entry per CDR3 protein results from TCRdb running MiXCR on the PCR reads. The sample has roughly 570,000 distinct CDR3 sequences; roughly 30% are singletons. The sequencing used PBMCs, collected before TCRalphabeta/CD19-depleted stem cell transplant. The genes are TRBV4-1 and TRBJ2-3; D is possibly TRBD2 (6 bases). The TCR originated in a boy less than two years old with Wiskott-Aldrich syndrome, due to receive a stem cell transplant. The CDR3 region has the DNA TGCGCCAGCAGCCAAGATCTAGGGCTAGCGACCAACCCGCACTACACAGATACGCAGTATTTT. It is translated as CASSQDLGLATNPHYTDTQYF.